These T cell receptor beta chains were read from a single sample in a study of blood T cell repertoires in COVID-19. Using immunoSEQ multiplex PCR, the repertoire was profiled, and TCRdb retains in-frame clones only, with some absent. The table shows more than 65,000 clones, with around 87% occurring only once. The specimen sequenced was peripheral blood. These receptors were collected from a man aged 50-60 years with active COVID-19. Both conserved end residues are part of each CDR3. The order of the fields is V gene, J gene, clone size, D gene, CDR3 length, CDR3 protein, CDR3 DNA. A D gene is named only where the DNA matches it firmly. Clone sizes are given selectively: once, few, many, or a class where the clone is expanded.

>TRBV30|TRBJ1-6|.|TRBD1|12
CAWSATGGPLHF
TGTGCCTGGAGTGCGACAGGGGGTCCCCTCCACTTT
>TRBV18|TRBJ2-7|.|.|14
CASSLSLSSYEQYF
TGTGCCAGCTCACTGTCATTGAGCTCCTACGAGCAGTACTTC
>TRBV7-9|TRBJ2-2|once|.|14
CASRGTTNTGELFF
TGTGCCAGTAGGGGGACAACGAACACCGGGGAGCTGTTTTTT
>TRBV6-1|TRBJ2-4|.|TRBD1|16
CASSGRPTGGLNIQYF
TGTGCCAGCAGTGGCCGTCCGACAGGGGGCTTGAACATTCAGTACTTC
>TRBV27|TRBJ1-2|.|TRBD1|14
CASSKPGQHYGYTF
TGTGCCAGCAGTAAGCCGGGACAGCACTATGGCTACACCTTC
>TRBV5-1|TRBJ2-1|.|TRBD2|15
CASSQALAEFNEQFF
TGCGCCAGCAGCCAAGCCCTAGCGGAGTTCAATGAGCAGTTCTTC
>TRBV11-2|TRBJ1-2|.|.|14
CASSLGSGNYGYTF
TGTGCCAGCAGCTTAGGTTCAGGGAACTATGGCTACACCTTC
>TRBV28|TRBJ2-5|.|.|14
CASSFSGFQETQYF
TGTGCCAGCAGTTTTTCGGGTTTCCAAGAGACCCAGTACTTC
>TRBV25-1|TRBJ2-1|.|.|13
CATSGEWGNEQFF
TGTGCCACCTCCGGGGAGTGGGGCAATGAGCAGTTCTTC
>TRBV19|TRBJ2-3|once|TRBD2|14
CASSAGVPPNTQYF
TGTGCCAGTAGTGCGGGAGTCCCTCCGAATACGCAGTATTTT
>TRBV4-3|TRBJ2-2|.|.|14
CASSRQQGSGELFF
TGCGCCAGCAGCCGACAACAGGGATCCGGGGAGCTGTTTTTT
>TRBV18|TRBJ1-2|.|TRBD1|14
CASSRDRDTYGYTF
TGTGCCAGCTCACGGGACAGGGACACCTATGGCTACACCTTC
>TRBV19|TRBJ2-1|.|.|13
CASSKGGGQEQFF
TGTGCCAGTAGTAAGGGCGGGGGCCAGGAGCAGTTCTTC
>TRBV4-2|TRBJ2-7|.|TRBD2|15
CASSPLAGSSYEQYF
TGTGCCAGCAGCCCCCTAGCGGGAAGCTCCTACGAGCAGTACTTC